What follows is one T cell receptor beta chain and its context. Its antigen is currently unknown. The read terminates 3 residues before the CDR3 end, so the remaining end is supplied by the germline J gene. CVID meant reduced serum IgG, IgA and/or IgM plus specific antibody deficiency. These data belong to a study of T cell clonality in common variable immunodeficiency. Study-wide points: CVID subjects showed higher TCRbeta clonality than healthy controls. In common variable immunodeficiency, TCR beta chains reportedly carried fewer deletions and N-nucleotide insertions.

Clones were sequenced by immunoSEQ multiplex PCR, and TCRdb holds only the in-frame ones, with some missing. In total the sample includes 30,000 to 40,000 clones, none of them seen once. Looked up from germline, CDR1 is SGHAT and CDR2 is FQNNGV. The CDR3 is 15 residues long. The V gene end was trimmed by 5 bases and the J gene end by 9 bases; junction bases not matched to a gene: 10. The rearrangement links TRBV11-2 to TRBJ1-6, with 7 bases aligning to TRBD1. This TCR came from a human donor with common variable immunodeficiency. Sequenced material: peripheral blood mononuclear cells. The CDR3 loop reads CASSPRTGPSSPLHF. The sequenced part of the CDR3 DNA is TGTGCCAGCAGCCCTCGGACAGGTCCAAGTTCACCC.